This TCR beta chain was found in a study of T-cell reconstitution after alpha-beta-depleted transplantation in children. Molecular barcoding with unique molecular identifiers was used for the TCRbeta library. TCRdb used MiXCR to reprocess the PCR reads, holding one entry per CDR3 protein. The sample includes 700,000 to 950,000 distinct CDR3 sequences, under 20% of them seen just once. The CDR3 is 13 residues long. V lost 5 bases to trimming and J lost 5 bases; unmatched junction nucleotides: 6. The germline CDR1 and CDR2 sequences are SGHRS and YFSETQ. Points on this clonotype: As yet, its antigen is unknown.

Study results and limitations: Several hundred rapidly expanded clones from non-depleted graft cells reportedly supplied alpha-beta T cells about two months post-transplant. T-cell counts and diversity were attributed mostly to newly produced T cells one year after transplant.

The chain links TRBV5-1 to TRBJ2-7; TRBD2 matches 8 bases. The clonotype comes from a male patient younger than 18 who had a stem cell transplant for acute lymphoblastic leukemia, so the T cells may come from the graft donor. This specimen consisted of PBMCs, mostly from graft donor cells, obtained 360 days after TCRalphabeta/CD19-depleted stem cell transplant. The CDR3 loop reads CASRGSGTNEQYF. CDR3 in DNA: TGCGCCAGCAGGGGTAGCGGGACTAACGAGCAGTACTTC.